These 23 T cell receptor beta chains were all obtained from the same sample, sequenced in a study of metastatic and nonmetastatic thyroid tumors. Each patient came to thyroid surgery without any prior treatment (of any kind). MiXCR re-clonotyped the PCR reads for TCRdb. Of tens of thousands of clones in the sample, roughly a quarter are singletons; the top ten hold roughly 12%. Sequencing input: tumor tissue. These receptors originate from a male donor with papillary thyroid cancer or a benign thyroid nodule (not recorded which). Some clones in this sample may be carry-over from other donors' samples.

This clone was seen many times. The chain uses TRBV6-1 and TRBJ1-2, with D tentatively TRBD1 (5 bases). V lost 2 bases to trimming and J lost 3 bases, with 7 bases between them. CDR1 is MNHNS, CDR2 SASEGT, per germline. This CDR3 region has 13 residues. In DNA form, the CDR3 reads TGTGCCAGCAGTGAATTGGGGGACTATGGCTACACCTTC. Protein sequence: CASSELGDYGYTF.

This clone was seen repeatedly, ten times or more. This chain links TRBV10-1 with TRBJ2-7, with D tentatively TRBD1 (6 bases). The CDR3 has 13 amino acids. The V gene lost 6 bases and the J gene lost 1 base, with 10 bases spanning the gap. Per the germline V gene, CDR1 is WNHNN and CDR2 is SYGVQD (reference sequence). The CDR3 DNA follows: TGCGCCAGCAGCAGGGGACAATCCTACGAGCAGTACTTC. This encodes CASSRGQSYEQYF.

This clone has a count of ten or more. The gene calls are TRBV30 and TRBJ1-1; no reliable D call. The CDR3 spans 11 residues. V shed 2 bases and J shed 5 bases, with 6 bases lying between them. The V gene's germline CDR1 is GTSNPN and CDR2 SVGIG (reference sequence). CDR3: CAWSMRTEAFF. The CDR3 DNA reads as TGTGCCTGGAGTATGCGAACTGAAGCTTTCTTT.

This clone is classed as medium-sized. The chain joins TRBV6-1 to TRBJ1-5; possibly TRBD1 for D (5 bases). V gave up 5 bases and J gave up 6 bases, with 17 bases separating them. This CDR3 spans 15 amino acids. CDR1 and CDR2 (germline): MNHNS, SASEGT. CDR3 DNA: TGTGCCAGCAGTCAAAAGCCAAGGGGAGGTCAGCCCCAGCATTTT. Amino acids: CASSQKPRGGQPQHF.

In this sample, this clone turned up many times. V and J are TRBV19 and TRBJ2-7, with a tentative D call TRBD1 (6 bases). The CDR3 contains 13 residues. Germline V gene lookup returns CDR1 LNHDA and CDR2 SQIVND (reference sequence). The V and J ends lost 5 bases and 1 base respectively, with 9 bases between them. This chain's CDR3 is CASSQDRSYEQYF. Written as DNA, the CDR3 is TGTGCCAGTAGTCAGGACAGATCCTACGAGCAGTACTTC.

Ten or more counts support this clone. DNA for the CDR3: TGTGCCAGTAGTATAGACCTCGGGACAGGACAAAACTATGGCTACACCTTC. It encodes CASSIDLGTGQNYGYTF. The gene calls are TRBV19 and TRBJ1-2; 8 bases are shared with TRBD1. After removal of 0 bases from V and 2 bases from J, the junction contained 8 bases not matched to a gene. CDR1 LNHDA and CDR2 SQIVND come from the germline V gene (reference sequence). The CDR3 is 17 amino acids.

This clone was picked up many times. This chain connects TRBV7-2 to TRBJ2-7; the match to TRBD2 covers 11 bases. The CDR3 runs 15 residues. Germline V gene sequence: CDR1 SGHTA, CDR2 FQGNSA. J lost 5 bases, V lost 5 bases, and 8 bases had no gene match. Written as DNA, the CDR3 is TGTGCCAGCAGCGGGGATAGCGGGAGGGGCAACGAGCAGTACTTC. It translates to CASSGDSGRGNEQYF. The whole variable domain, remainder taken from reference TRBV7-2 and TRBJ2-7, is GAGVSQSPSNKVTEKGKDVELRCDPISGHTALYWYRQSLGQGLEFLIYFQGNSAPDKSGLPSDRFSAERTGGSVSTLTIQRTQQEDSAVYLCASSGDSGRGNEQYFGPGTRLTVT.

At least ten counts were recorded for this clone. A much larger clone differs from this one at a single base, so this may be a read error. The sample holds other DNA sequences that translate to the same CDR3. The CDR3 protein is CAGSSGRGQYF. The CDR3 DNA reads TGTGCCGGCAGTTCAGGGCGGGGGCAGTACTTC. V usage is TRBV27 and J usage is TRBJ2-7; tentatively, D is TRBD2 (6 bases). The CDR3 contains 11 residues. Germline-derived CDR1 and CDR2 are MNHEY and SMNVEV (reference sequence).

This clone was recorded a few times. J is TRBJ1-3 and V is TRBV29-1; D may be TRBD1 (6 bases). The CDR3 extends over 13 amino acids. From germline, CDR1 is SQVTM and CDR2 ANQGSEA. The ends were cut back, 6 bases at V and 3 bases at J, with 12 bases in the middle. The CDR3 is CSVQGGGGNTIYF. As DNA, the CDR3 is TGCAGCGTCCAAGGGGGAGGTGGAAACACCATATATTTT.

This clone has ten or more counts. The chain links TRBV19 to TRBJ2-1; D gene uncertain. V shed 4 bases and J shed 7 bases, with 5 bases lying between them. From germline, CDR1 is LNHDA and CDR2 SQIVND (reference sequence). The CDR3 is 11 residues long. In DNA form, the CDR3 reads TGTGCCAGTAGTAATGTTAATGAGCAGTTCTTC. Protein: CASSNVNEQFF.

V is TRBV7-6 and J is TRBJ2-7; D not resolved. The germline V gene has CDR1 SGHVS and CDR2 FNYEAQ. The CDR3 runs to 14 residues. V lost 2 bases and J 6 bases, leaving 14 bases between the germline ends. CDR3 amino acids: CASSLWASMCEQYF. The CDR3 DNA is TGTGCCAGCAGCTTATGGGCCAGCATGTGCGAGCAGTACTTC.

This clone was seen more than once but under ten times. A read error is possible here, since a much larger clone lies one base away. Other DNA variants within this sample encode the same CDR3. The rearrangement joins TRBV6-1 to TRBJ2-1, with D possibly matching TRBD2 (5 bases). Germline CDR1 MNHNS, CDR2 SASEGT. The CDR3 runs 14 residues. This CDR3 reads CASRYLGADNEQFF. DNA for the CDR3: TGCGCCAGCAGGTACCTGGGAGCAGACAATGAGCAGTTCTTC.

This clone is medium-sized within its sample. Other DNA sequences in the sample encode the same CDR3. The gene calls are TRBV7-2 and TRBJ1-2, with D possibly being TRBD1 (5 bases). The CDR3 covers 13 residues. V dropped 5 bases and J dropped 6 bases, with 13 bases sitting between them. The V gene's germline CDR1 is SGHTA and CDR2 FQGNSA. CDR3 region: CASSPRDRDGYTF. For the CDR3, the DNA is TGTGCCAGCAGCCCCCGGGACCGTGATGGCTACACCTTC.

The table lists this clone with many counts. The chain joins TRBV7-2 to TRBJ2-2; a possible D gene is TRBD1 (6 bases). Per the germline V gene, CDR1 is SGHTA and CDR2 is FQGNSA. Trimming took off 5 bases at V and 5 bases at J, with 12 bases between the two ends. This CDR3 has 14 amino acids. CDR3 sequence reads: CASSLQGWTGELFF. The CDR3 nucleotides are TGTGCCAGCAGCCTTCAGGGGTGGACCGGGGAGCTGTTTTTT.

A remark on this clone: The final CDR3 position lacks the conserved phenylalanine or tryptophan, pointing to a likely read error. The chain combines TRBV6-1 with TRBJ2-7, with 7 positions matching TRBD2. CDR3 length: 16 residues. CDR1 MNHNS and CDR2 SASEGT come from the germline V gene. The CDR3 DNA reads as TGTCCCAGCAGTGAAAACGGACTAGTGGGGTTCTACGAGCAGTACTAC. Protein sequence: CPSSENGLVGFYEQYY.

This rearrangement joins TRBV19 to TRBJ2-5, with D perhaps assigned TRBD1 or TRBD2 (5 bases each). With 3 bases removed from V and 4 bases from J, the gap between germline ends came to 15 bases. The CDR3 covers 15 residues. Germline loops: CDR1 LNHDA, CDR2 SQIVND (reference sequence). DNA of the CDR3: TGTGCCAGTAGTATGGGACCGTCGGCGGCAGAGACCCAGTACTTC. Protein sequence: CASSMGPSAAETQYF.

This clone has a handful of counts. The chain has TRBV6-2 or TRBV6-3 and TRBJ2-2; no clear D gene. Trimming left V 0 bases short and J 7 bases short, with 12 bases between. The CDR3 contains 15 residues. Germline V gene data show CDR1 as MNHEY and CDR2 as SVGEGT. The DNA for the CDR3 is TGTGCCAGCAGTTACTCGATGAACCGGGTCGGGGAGCTGTTTTTT. This gives the protein CASSYSMNRVGELFF.

This clone came up a few times. The chain carries TRBV7-3 and TRBJ2-1, with 10 bases matching TRBD2. The CDR3 consists of 13 residues. With V trimmed by 11 bases and J by 7 bases, 8 bases remained unmatched. Germline CDR1 is SGHTA and CDR2 is FQGTGA. CDR3 in DNA: TGTGCCTGCTCTAGCGGGAGTAATAATGAGCAGTTCTTC. The encoded protein is CACSSGSNNEQFF.

In its sample, this clone ranks as medium-sized. The chain joins TRBV28 to TRBJ2-3; D is ambiguous. The CDR3 runs to 14 residues. Germline CDR1 is MDHEN and CDR2 is SYDVKM. V lost 5 bases and J lost 0, with 9 bases in between. Written as DNA, the CDR3 is TGTGCCAGCAGTCCCTCGACTAGCACAGATACGCAGTATTTT. This sequence encodes CASSPSTSTDTQYF.

The chain recombines TRBV27 with TRBJ2-1; the match to TRBD2 covers 7 bases. The CDR3 contains 14 residues. Germline V gene sequence: CDR1 MNHEY, CDR2 SMNVEV (reference sequence). The V and J ends lost 6 bases and 1 base, in that order; junction bases with no gene match: 3. The CDR3 DNA is TGTGCCAGCAGCTCTAGCGGATCCTACAATGAGCAGTTCTTC. Encoded protein: CASSSSGSYNEQFF.

Many counts were recorded for this clone. The V call is TRBV2, the J call TRBJ1-5, with a tentative D call TRBD1 (6 bases). The V gene lost 2 bases and the J gene lost 5 bases, with 7 bases spanning the gap. Per the germline V gene, CDR1 is SNHLY and CDR2 is FYNNEI. The CDR3 is made up of 13 amino acids. The CDR3 protein is CASSERGYQPQHF. The CDR3 bases are TGTGCCAGCAGTGAAAGGGGGTATCAGCCCCAGCATTTT.

This clone was observed a few times. A much more abundant neighbour one base away suggests this may be a read error. This sample also contains other DNA sequences that code for the same CDR3. The CDR3 DNA reads as TGCGCCAGCAGTTTGAGGGGCACCGGGGAGCTGTTTTTT. It translates to CASSLRGTGELFF. The chain couples TRBV27 to TRBJ2-2; either TRBD1 or TRBD2 may supply D (5 bases each). This CDR3 spans 13 amino acids. Germline values: CDR1 MNHEY, CDR2 SMNVEV (reference sequence).

With regard to this clone: This may be a read error, as it is one base from a much larger clone. V is TRBV11-2 and J is TRBJ2-1; D may match TRBD1 or TRBD2 (6 bases each). V was trimmed by 1 base and J by 2 bases, leaving 15 bases between them. Germline loops: CDR1 SGHAT, CDR2 FQNNGV. This CDR3 is 17 amino acids long. The CDR3 bases are TGTGCCAGCAGCTTAGGTGCTATCGGGGGCGCCTACAATGAGCAGTTCTTC. It yields the protein CASSLGAIGGAYNEQFF.